This TCR beta chain derives from a study of CD4 T cells in relation to SARS-CoV-2 and coronaviruses. Study overall: After less than eleven days of antigen culture, PBMC TCR beta CDR3s were sequenced.

Comments on this clone: Its antigen is currently unknown.

Study conclusions and caveats: Memory recall responses, not primary responses primed in culture, are what the assay detects.

Naive and memory CD4+ T cells came from enriched cryopreserved PBMCs. Germline CDR1 is SGHTA and CDR2 is FQGNSA. V was clipped by 1 base and J by 5 bases, with 8 bases between them. The CDR3 spans 13 residues. Naive and memory CD4+ T cells were cultured with CEF, then survey-sequenced. The protocol was immunoSEQ multiplex PCR, while the TCRdb copy is restricted to in-frame clones and leaves out a portion. This table has 40,000 or so clones, under 90% appearing once. This sequence originates from an adult with COVID-19. The specimen sequenced was naive CD4+ T cells from PBMCs, cultured in vitro. Described subset: naive CD4+ T cells isolated by negative enrichment. The chain joins TRBV7-2 to TRBJ2-5; D perhaps matches TRBD1 (6 bases). CDR3 coding DNA: TGTGCCAGCAGCTTAGACAGGGCCGAGACCCAGTACTTC. This translates into CASSLDRAETQYF.